The 31 T cell receptor beta chains given below trace back to one sample, sequenced in a study of early T cells in non-severe SARS-CoV-2 infection (dated by TCRdb to 2020 to 2022). The method was 5' RACE. Sequencing was carried out with a NextSeq 500. The public reads were reprocessed in TCRdb via fastp at Q25 and MiXCR, keeping in-frame beta chains. Rows with a matching CDR3 protein are joined into one entry that keeps the most common DNA and genes. In this sample the table shows roughly 90,000 distinct CDR3 sequences, less than 15% of which occur a single time. The ten largest clonotypes hold 5% to 7% of the sample. The specimen was whole blood. The receptors come from an adult who was a healthcare worker with PCR-confirmed SARS-CoV-2 infection or an uninfected control (not recorded which).

This clonotype has more than one count but fewer than ten. The chain uses TRBV5-1 and TRBJ2-5; 7 bases align to TRBD1. V shed 4 bases, J shed 4 bases, and the junction held 10 bases outside the gene matches. Germline lookup yields CDR1 SGHRS and CDR2 YFSETQ. The CDR3 is 15 residues long. The CDR3 spells CASSGQTGEAETQYF. CDR3 DNA sequence: TGCGCCAGCAGCGGACAAACAGGGGAAGCAGAGACCCAGTACTTC.

This clonotype was detected ten times or more. This chain joins TRBV20-1 and TRBJ1-6, with D perhaps TRBD1 (6 bases). V was shortened by 5 bases and J by 4 bases, with 12 bases between the two germline ends. CDR1 DFQATT and CDR2 SNEGSKA come from the germline V gene (reference sequence). This CDR3 region has 14 residues. The CDR3: CSAPQGQYNSPLHF. The CDR3 nucleotides are TGCAGTGCTCCACAGGGCCAGTATAATTCACCCCTCCACTTT.

Many counts were recorded for this clonotype. The chain employs TRBV7-9 and TRBJ2-3, with 8 bases lining up with TRBD2. Germline V gene sequence: CDR1 SEHNR, CDR2 FQNEAQ (reference sequence). V lost 4 bases to trimming and J lost 6 bases; unmatched junction nucleotides: 6. The CDR3 spans 14 residues. CDR3 residues: CASSSPRGGDTQYF. The CDR3 nucleotides read TGTGCCAGCAGCTCCCCCCGGGGGGGGGATACGCAGTATTTT.

The table lists this clonotype with a few counts. The gene calls are TRBV5-1 and TRBJ2-7; D may be TRBD1 (5 bases). The CDR3 length is 15 residues. Trimming took off 2 bases at V and 1 base at J, with 13 bases between the two ends. Germline CDR1 is SGHRS and CDR2 is YFSETQ. CDR3: CASSFMDIRSYEQYF. The DNA for the CDR3 is TGCGCCAGCAGCTTCATGGACATCCGATCCTACGAGCAGTACTTC.

There are many counts of this clonotype. V is TRBV6-5 and J is TRBJ1-2, with TRBD1 matching 8 bases. The CDR3 has 13 residues. Germline-derived CDR1 and CDR2 are MNHEY and SVGAGI. With V trimmed by 7 bases and J by 8 bases, 9 bases remained unmatched. The CDR3 loop is CASTVGQAGGYTF. CDR3 nucleotide sequence: TGTGCCAGCACCGTGGGACAGGCCGGGGGCTACACCTTC.

The genes are TRBV6-1 and TRBJ1-5, with TRBD1 matching over 8 bases. CDR1 and CDR2 (germline): MNHNS, SASEGT. The length of the CDR3 is 15 residues. V was clipped by 0 bases and J by 7 bases; unmatched bases: 5. Here the CDR3 DNA reads TGTGCCAGCAGTGAAGCGTCAGGGGGCTACCAGCCCCAGCATTTT. It translates to CASSEASGGYQPQHF.

This clonotype was seen a handful of times. This chain connects TRBV6-5 to TRBJ1-1; TRBD1 matches 10 bases. Losses at the gene ends were 6 bases for V and 5 bases for J; bases not matched to a gene: 9. Germline V gene sequence: CDR1 MNHEY, CDR2 SVGAGI. This CDR3 is built from 15 residues. The DNA of the CDR3 is TGTGCCAGCAGCCTGACAGGGGGCGTGTTTACTGAAGCTTTCTTT. Its protein product is CASSLTGGVFTEAFF.

A few counts support this clonotype. CDR3 residues: CASSLEGSGNTIYF. The CDR3 DNA reads TGTGCCAGCAGCTTAGAGGGCTCTGGAAACACCATATATTTT. The rearrangement links TRBV7-3 to TRBJ1-3; D ambiguous. The CDR3 loop spans 14 amino acids. Trimming left V 2 bases short and J 0 bases short, with 5 bases between. Germline values: CDR1 SGHTA, CDR2 FQGTGA.

Many counts were recorded for this clonotype. The chain recombines TRBV9 with TRBJ2-7; D tentatively reads TRBD1 or TRBD2 (5 bases each). The CDR3 has 13 amino acids. Trimming took 2 bases from V and 7 from J, leaving 13 bases between them. Germline CDR1 reads SGDLS; CDR2 reads YYNGEE. CDR3 bases: TGTGCCAGCAGCGTTCTGGGGGTAGGAGAGCAGTACTTC. It yields the protein CASSVLGVGEQYF.

Only a few counts were recorded for this clonotype. The chain carries TRBV27 and TRBJ1-2; D is perhaps TRBD1 (5 bases). The CDR3 runs 15 residues. V was pared by 4 bases and J by 5 bases, with 17 bases between. The V gene's germline CDR1 is MNHEY and CDR2 SMNVEV (reference sequence). The CDR3 loop reads CASSWGRTGRYGYTF. The CDR3 DNA sequence: TGTGCCAGCAGTTGGGGGAGAACCGGGAGGTATGGCTACACCTTC.

This chain connects TRBV12-3 or TRBV12-4 to TRBJ2-1, with TRBD1 as a possible D gene (5 bases). V was clipped by 5 bases and J by 4 bases, with 9 bases between them. This CDR3 is 13 amino acids long. In DNA, the CDR3 is TGTGCCAGCAGTCGTACAGGTTACAATGAGCAGTTCTTC. Amino acid sequence: CASSRTGYNEQFF.

CDR3 region: CASSADRDSDTQYF. CDR3 nucleotides: TGTGCCAGCAGTGCGGACAGGGATAGTGATACGCAGTATTTT. The V gene is TRBV6-1, the J gene TRBJ2-3; 8 nucleotides align to TRBD1. Germline assignment: CDR1 MNHNS and CDR2 SASEGT. J was trimmed by 6 bases and V by 4 bases; bases with no gene match: 6. This CDR3 spans 14 amino acids.

This clonotype has at least ten counts. The chain uses TRBV21-1 and TRBJ2-5; the D call of TRBD1 is as the table states it, not checked on the DNA. TRBV21-1 is a pseudogene locus. The CDR3 runs 14 residues. The CDR3 nucleotides are TGTGCCAGCAGCAAACCGGGGGCTGGAGAGACCCAGTACTTC. Translated: CASSKPGAGETQYF.

The table lists this clonotype with a few counts. The rearrangement joins TRBV7-9 to TRBJ2-7; D might be TRBD1 or TRBD2, each matching 6 bases. The germline V gene encodes CDR1 SEHNR and CDR2 FQNEAQ (reference sequence). This CDR3 region has 13 residues. V was shortened by 6 bases and J by 2 bases, with 11 bases between the two germline ends. The CDR3 sequence is CASRRGATYEQYF. In DNA, the CDR3 is TGTGCCAGCAGGAGGGGGGCCACCTACGAGCAGTACTTC.

The rearrangement links TRBV7-2 to TRBJ2-1; D is ambiguous. The ends were cut back, 5 bases at V and 1 base at J, with 6 bases in the middle. This CDR3 contains 13 residues. The germline CDR1 and CDR2 sequences are SGHTA and FQGNSA. The CDR3 reads CASSHGSYNEQFF. CDR3 sequence (DNA): TGTGCCAGCAGCCATGGGTCCTACAATGAGCAGTTCTTC.

This clonotype was counted a few times. The chain combines TRBV4-1 with TRBJ2-1; unclear D gene. V was cut by 0 bases and J by 9 bases, with 6 bases left in between. Germline V gives CDR1 MGHRA, CDR2 YSYEKL. This CDR3 spans 12 amino acids. The CDR3 spells CASSQDPIEQFF. In DNA, the CDR3 is TGCGCCAGCAGCCAAGATCCGATTGAGCAGTTCTTC.

V gene TRBV20-1 combines with J gene TRBJ2-1, with 10 bases aligning to TRBD2. Germline V gene data show CDR1 as DFQATT and CDR2 as SNEGSKA (reference sequence). CDR3 length: 16 amino acids. The J segment lost 5 bases and the V segment lost 3 bases, leaving 10 bases of the junction unmatched. The DNA of the CDR3 is TGCAGTGCTAGGGGGCTAGCGGGGGCCAGACACAATGAGCAGTTCTTC. It codes for CSARGLAGARHNEQFF.

V usage is TRBV28 and J usage is TRBJ2-7, with D perhaps matching TRBD1 (5 bases). Trimming removed 4 bases at V and 2 bases at J, with 12 bases between. The CDR3 has 14 residues. Per germline, CDR1 MDHEN and CDR2 SYDVKM. CDR3 coding DNA: TGTGCCAGCAGTTGGGGCAGCTTCCCCTACGAGCAGTACTTC. Protein product: CASSWGSFPYEQYF.

The rearrangement uses TRBV9 and TRBJ2-5; TRBD2 matches 8 bases. The germline V gene encodes CDR1 SGDLS and CDR2 YYNGEE. V lost 3 bases to trimming and J lost 5 bases; unmatched junction nucleotides: 6. This CDR3 is 14 amino acids long. The CDR3 loop reads CASSASGGKETQYF. The CDR3 DNA sequence: TGTGCCAGCAGCGCGAGCGGGGGAAAGGAGACCCAGTACTTC.

This clonotype showed up many times. The chain combines TRBV28 with TRBJ1-2; D is possibly TRBD1 (6 bases). Germline V gene lookup returns CDR1 MDHEN and CDR2 SYDVKM. V was cut by 8 bases and J by 4 bases, with 11 bases left in between. The CDR3 runs to 12 residues. The CDR3 sequence: CASGTGTYGYTF. The DNA for the CDR3 is TGTGCCAGCGGTACAGGGACCTATGGCTACACCTTC.

This clonotype was found a few times. The chain employs TRBV30 and TRBJ2-2; perhaps TRBD1 as D (6 bases). CDR3 length equals 16 residues. Between the trimmed V and J ends, which lost 5 bases and 4 bases, there was a span of 20 bases. Per germline, CDR1 GTSNPN and CDR2 SVGIG (reference sequence). The CDR3 sequence is CAWETGTSLPTGELFF. DNA for the CDR3: TGTGCCTGGGAAACCGGGACATCATTACCCACCGGGGAGCTGTTTTTT.

This clonotype was picked up many times. The chain combines TRBV28 with TRBJ2-7; D gene uncertain. Trimming cost V 1 base and J 1 base, with 11 bases left between them. Germline V gene sequence: CDR1 MDHEN, CDR2 SYDVKM. This CDR3 is built from 15 residues. CDR3 nucleotides: TGTGCCAGCAGTTTATTCGCCGCTAATTCCTACGAGCAGTACTTC. This gives the protein CASSLFAANSYEQYF.

This sequence joins TRBV20-1 and TRBJ1-4, with D uncertain. Per the germline V gene, CDR1 is DFQATT and CDR2 is SNEGSKA (reference sequence). Trimming left V 2 bases short and J 1 base short, with 11 bases between. The CDR3 is made up of 15 amino acids. CDR3 in amino acids: CSARPHSLTNEKLFF. CDR3 nucleotides: TGCAGTGCTAGACCCCACAGCCTAACTAATGAAAAACTGTTTTTT.

This clonotype was detected ten times or more. The gene calls are TRBV28 and TRBJ2-7; TRBD2 aligns across 15 bases. The V segment lost 5 bases and the J segment 7 bases; nucleotides outside the gene matches: 3. Germline V gene sequence: CDR1 MDHEN, CDR2 SYDVKM. This CDR3 spans 14 amino acids. The CDR3 DNA reads as TGTGCCAGCAGTCGGACTAGCGGGGGGGCGGAGCAGTACTTC. As protein: CASSRTSGGAEQYF.

The table lists this clonotype with many counts. The chain uses TRBV12-5 and TRBJ2-3; D uncertain. The V end lost 3 bases, the J end lost 5 bases, and 12 bases lay between the germline ends. This CDR3 has 14 residues. CDR1 LGHNT and CDR2 FRNRAP come from the germline V gene. The CDR3 DNA sequence: TGTGCTAGTGGTTTTGGAGCCTTGGAAGATACGCAGTATTTT. Translating gives CASGFGALEDTQYF.

This clonotype has at least ten counts. The chain is built from TRBV28 and TRBJ1-1; D gene unclear. V gave up 6 bases and J gave up 0 bases, with 5 bases separating them. Germline V gene data show CDR1 as MDHEN and CDR2 as SYDVKM. The CDR3 loop spans 12 amino acids. The CDR3 bases are TGTGCCAGCAGGGCAATGAACACTGAAGCTTTCTTT. Amino acid sequence: CASRAMNTEAFF.

The V gene is TRBV24-1, the J gene TRBJ2-3; 10 positions agree with TRBD1. The CDR3 has 13 residues. Germline V gene sequence: CDR1 KGHDR, CDR2 SFDVKD. With V trimmed by 3 bases and J by 11 bases, 4 bases remained unmatched. The CDR3 here is CATSDRQGAWQYF. In DNA form, the CDR3 reads TGTGCCACCAGTGATAGACAGGGGGCATGGCAGTATTTT.

Written as DNA, the CDR3 is TGCAGCGTTAGCGGGGGGGACCAAGAGACCCAGTACTTC. This sequence encodes CSVSGGDQETQYF. The chain employs TRBV29-1 and TRBJ2-5, with 10 bases identical to TRBD2. Germline V gives CDR1 SQVTM, CDR2 ANQGSEA. This CDR3 is 13 amino acids long. V shed 5 bases and J 0 bases; nucleotides not matched to a gene: 0.

This clonotype occurred a few times. This chain links TRBV4-1 with TRBJ2-3; D perhaps matches TRBD2 (7 bases). The CDR3 totals 17 residues. Deletions cut 0 bases from V and 3 bases from J, with 16 bases between. CDR1 and CDR2 (germline): MGHRA, YSYEKL. The CDR3 reads CASSQDLGGAGTDTQYF. CDR3 sequence (DNA): TGCGCCAGCAGCCAAGATCTTGGGGGGGCTGGTACAGATACGCAGTATTTT.

The rearrangement links TRBV6-2 or TRBV6-3 to TRBJ1-6; D is unclear. Trimming shortened V by 4 bases and J by 9 bases, and 13 bases separated the two germline ends. Germline values: CDR1 MNHEY, CDR2 SVGEGT. There are 14 residues in the CDR3. In DNA form, the CDR3 reads TGTGCCAGCAGTTTCCTCAACAGCGGTTCACCCCTCCACTTT. This codes for CASSFLNSGSPLHF.

This clonotype was detected many times. The V call is TRBV20-1, the J call TRBJ1-3, with a weak D call TRBD1 (5 bases). CDR1 DFQATT and CDR2 SNEGSKA come from the germline V gene (reference sequence). V was pared by 5 bases and J by 2 bases, with 16 bases between. The CDR3 is made up of 15 amino acids. CDR3 region: CSAPRGIPPGNTIYF. The CDR3 DNA is TGCAGTGCTCCGCGGGGGATCCCTCCTGGAAACACCATATATTTT.